This T cell receptor beta chain is from a study of blood T cells in healthy people across ages. About the research overall: About one barcoded beta molecule was captured per two T cells (by template switching). Study outcomes and limitations: Naive T cell percentage showed a strong correlation with TCR beta diversity. Because sorting was not performed, PBMCs prevented conclusive naive versus antigen-experienced comparison. In older individuals, TCR beta diversity per million T cells was lower, falling roughly linearly with age.

Notes on this clonotype: What it binds is unknown.

Through a sample-barcoded 5' primer and a J-beta primer mix, a second PCR was run for about 6 to 11 cycles. TCRdb analysed the 5' RACE reads with MiXCR anew, one entry per CDR3 protein. Of hundreds of thousands of distinct CDR3 sequences listed, roughly 41% are singletons. This CDR3 is 12 amino acids long. The germline V gene encodes CDR1 SGHVS and CDR2 FNYEAQ. Between the trimmed V and J ends, which lost 4 bases and 5 bases, there was a span of 8 bases. This receptor was identified in a man aged 80 or over in good health. The rearrangement uses TRBV7-6 and TRBJ2-5; D ambiguous. The sample was blood. CDR3 amino acids: CASSYNRETQYF. As DNA, the CDR3 is TGTGCCAGCAGCTATAATCGTGAGACCCAGTACTTC.